This T cell receptor beta chain was sequenced during a study of beta chain features in type 1 diabetes. Overall study: Summed over all samples, the examined sorted cells came to 95 million to 130 million.

This clone was detected a few times. Its antigen remains unknown. CD45RO/CCR7/CD25/CD127/CD95/CD27 separated CD4+ naive, central memory, regulatory and stem cell-like memory cells by sorting. The CDR3 spans 16 residues. Germline loops: CDR1 SGHTA, CDR2 FQGNSA. V was pared by 6 bases and J by 4 bases, with 22 bases between. Whole-study results and caveats: A greater similarity of naive, central memory and Treg TCRB repertoires was seen among patients than among healthy donors.

As every portion of the isolated RNA was reverse transcribed, the sequencing read expressed TCRB transcripts. The protocol was immunoSEQ multiplex PCR, while the TCRdb copy is restricted to in-frame clones and leaves out a portion. The sample records fewer than 900,000 clones, roughly 15% being singletons. Sequenced input: naive CD4+ T cells from blood. The V call is TRBV7-2, the J call TRBJ2-7, with D perhaps matching TRBD2 (6 bases). The clonotype comes from a woman younger than 35 in good health. Here the CDR3 reads CASRGRSGRIFYEQYF. The CDR3 DNA follows: TGTGCCAGCAGGGGGAGGTCGGGGCGGATTTTTTACGAGCAGTACTTC.